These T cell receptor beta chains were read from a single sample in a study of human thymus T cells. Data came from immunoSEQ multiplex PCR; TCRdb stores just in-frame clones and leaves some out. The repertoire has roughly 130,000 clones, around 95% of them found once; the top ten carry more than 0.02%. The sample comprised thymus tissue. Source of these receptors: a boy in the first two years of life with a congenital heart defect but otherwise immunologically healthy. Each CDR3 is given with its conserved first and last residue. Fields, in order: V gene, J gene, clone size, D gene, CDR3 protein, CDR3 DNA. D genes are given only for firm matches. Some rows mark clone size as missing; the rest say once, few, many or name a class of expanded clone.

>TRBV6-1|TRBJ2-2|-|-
CASSGSAGTTGELFF
TGTGCCAGCAGTGGATCGGCAGGGACAACCGGGGAGCTGTTTTTT
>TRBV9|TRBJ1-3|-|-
CASSGGRGGNTIYF
TGTGCCAGCAGCGGCGGCCGGGGTGGAAACACCATATATTTT
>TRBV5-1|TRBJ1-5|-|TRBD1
CASSSSPGQGSGQPQHF
TGCGCCAGCAGCTCAAGCCCGGGACAGGGGAGTGGTCAGCCCCAGCATTTT
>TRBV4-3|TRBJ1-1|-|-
CASSPTGGLGTEAFF
TGCGCCAGCAGCCCTACGGGGGGGCTAGGGACTGAAGCTTTCTTT
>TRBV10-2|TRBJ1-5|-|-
CASSEQGERSQHF
TGCGCCAGCAGTGAGCAAGGGGAGCGTTCCCAGCATTTT
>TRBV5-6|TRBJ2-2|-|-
CASSSQSSGTNPAGELFF
TGTGCCAGCAGTTCACAATCTTCCGGGACAAACCCCGCCGGGGAGCTGTTTTTT
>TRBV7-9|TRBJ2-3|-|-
CASSPYTDTQYF
TGTGCCAGCAGCCCTTACACAGATACGCAGTATTTT
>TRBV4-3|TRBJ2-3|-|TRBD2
CASSHLTSGDTDTQYF
TGCGCCAGCAGCCATCTCACTAGCGGGGATACAGATACGCAGTATTTT
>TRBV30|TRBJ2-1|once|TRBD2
CAWSGTRLNEQFF
TGTGCCTGGAGTGGGACTAGACTCAATGAGCAGTTCTTC
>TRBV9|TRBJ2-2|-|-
CAGLRREGGARVYTGELFF
TGTGCCGGACTGCGACGCGAAGGGGGAGCCAGGGTCTACACCGGGGAGCTGTTTTTT
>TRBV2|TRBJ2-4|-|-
CASSSRDIAKNIQYF
TGTGCCAGCTCCTCGAGGGACATAGCCAAAAACATTCAGTACTTC
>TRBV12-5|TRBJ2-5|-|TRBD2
CASGLSSGGRETQYF
TGTGCTAGTGGTTTGAGTAGCGGGGGACGGGAGACCCAGTACTTC